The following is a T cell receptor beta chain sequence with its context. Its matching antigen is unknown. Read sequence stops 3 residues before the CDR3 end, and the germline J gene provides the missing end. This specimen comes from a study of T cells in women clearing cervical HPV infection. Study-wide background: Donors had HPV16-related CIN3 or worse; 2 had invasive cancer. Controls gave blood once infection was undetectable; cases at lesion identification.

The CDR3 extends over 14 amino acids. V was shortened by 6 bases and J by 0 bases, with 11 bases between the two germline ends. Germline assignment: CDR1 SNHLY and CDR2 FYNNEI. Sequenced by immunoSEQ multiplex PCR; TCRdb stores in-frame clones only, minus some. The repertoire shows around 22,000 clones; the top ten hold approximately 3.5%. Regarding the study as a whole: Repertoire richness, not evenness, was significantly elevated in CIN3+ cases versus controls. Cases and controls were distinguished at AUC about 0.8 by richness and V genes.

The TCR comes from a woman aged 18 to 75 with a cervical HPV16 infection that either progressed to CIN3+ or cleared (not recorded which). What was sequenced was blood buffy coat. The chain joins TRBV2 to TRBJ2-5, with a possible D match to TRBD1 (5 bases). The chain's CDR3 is CASRADIYQETQYF. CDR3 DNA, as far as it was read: TGTGCCAGCAGGGCGGACATCTACCAAGAGACC.